Presented here are 16 T cell receptor beta chains from one specimen sequenced in a study of blood T cell repertoires in COVID-19. The table came from immunoSEQ multiplex PCR; TCRdb's copy has only in-frame clones and leaves some out. The repertoire holds more than 150,000 clones, with just over 85% as singletons. Sequenced input: peripheral blood. These TCRs come from a man aged 60 to 69 with acute or convalescent COVID-19.

The rearrangement joins TRBV15 to TRBJ1-4; 9 positions match TRBD1. CDR1 and CDR2 from the germline V gene are LNHNV and YYDKDF (reference sequence). The J segment lost 7 bases and the V segment lost 1 base, leaving 7 bases of the junction unmatched. The CDR3 runs to 16 residues. The CDR3 DNA sequence: TGTGCCACCAGCAGAGGTCTAACAGGGGGCATTGAAAAACTGTTTTTT. Its protein product is CATSRGLTGGIEKLFF.

Comments on this clone: The same CDR3 arises from other DNA sequences in this sample as well. The chain recombines TRBV2 with TRBJ2-5; 8 bases are shared with TRBD1. The V gene's germline CDR1 is SNHLY and CDR2 FYNNEI. The CDR3 is made up of 14 amino acids. Trimming took 4 bases from V and 2 from J; bases not matched to a gene: 3. CDR3 protein: CASSGGTGQETQYF. In DNA form, the CDR3 reads TGTGCCAGCAGTGGGGGGACAGGTCAAGAGACCCAGTACTTC.

The chain links TRBV6-5 to TRBJ2-7; perhaps TRBD2 as D (6 bases). Germline V gives CDR1 MNHEY, CDR2 SVGAGI. The CDR3 covers 14 residues. Trimming took off 7 bases at V and 2 bases at J, with 15 bases between the two ends. In DNA, the CDR3 is TGTGCCAGCACCCCACTAGCCATGACCTACGAGCAGTACTTC. It specifies CASTPLAMTYEQYF.

This chain uses TRBV7-2 with TRBJ1-2, with 7 positions matching TRBD1. This CDR3 contains 14 residues. V lost 5 bases and J lost 5; bases outside the gene matches: 8. The V gene's germline CDR1 is SGHTA and CDR2 FQGNSA. The CDR3 DNA reads TGTGCCAGCAGCCCCGGGGACAGTATATATGGCTACACCTTC. Protein product: CASSPGDSIYGYTF.

V is TRBV30 and J is TRBJ1-6, with TRBD1 as a possible D gene (5 bases). Trimming pared 0 bases from V and 0 bases from J, leaving 9 bases between. The CDR3 contains 16 residues. Germline CDR1 is GTSNPN and CDR2 is SVGIG (reference sequence). CDR3 nucleotides: TGTGCCTGGAGTGTATCAGGGTTCTCCTATAATTCACCCCTCCACTTT. It codes for CAWSVSGFSYNSPLHF.

CDR3 nucleotide sequence: TGTGCCAGCAGCCGCCAAGCGGGAATAGTGGGCTACACCTTC. It encodes CASSRQAGIVGYTF. The V and J genes are TRBV9 and TRBJ1-2; unclear D gene. The CDR3 is made up of 14 amino acids. The germline gives CDR1 SGDLS, CDR2 YYNGEE. Trimming cost V 4 bases and J 8 bases, with 18 bases left between them.

The rearrangement uses TRBV10-2 and TRBJ2-3; 8 bases fit TRBD1. Unmatched junction bases numbered 9, after V lost 6 bases and J lost 4 bases. CDR1 WSHSY and CDR2 SAAADI come from the germline V gene. The CDR3 has 15 amino acids. The CDR3 DNA reads as TGCGCCAGCAGCCCGGACAGGGTGATGGCAGATACGCAGTATTTT. It specifies CASSPDRVMADTQYF.

V gene TRBV6-5 combines with J gene TRBJ2-1, with TRBD1 matching 7 bases. V lost 6 bases and J lost 1; bases outside the gene matches: 3. CDR1 is MNHEY and CDR2 is SVGAGI in the germline V gene. This CDR3 is built from 14 residues. The CDR3 reads CASSGQVSYNEQFF. In DNA form, the CDR3 reads TGTGCCAGCAGCGGACAGGTTTCCTACAATGAGCAGTTCTTC.

This chain connects TRBV18 to TRBJ2-2; D is ambiguous. Trimming removed 4 bases at V and 1 base at J, with 10 bases between. Germline V gives CDR1 KGHSH, CDR2 LQKENI. The CDR3 sequence is 15 residues long. The CDR3 loop reads CASSLGQKNTGELFF. In nucleotides, the CDR3 is TGTGCCAGCTCACTGGGCCAGAAGAACACCGGGGAGCTGTTTTTT.

V and J are TRBV3-1 (or the pseudogene TRBV3-2) and TRBJ1-5; 7 bases fit TRBD1. CDR3 length: 13 residues. With V trimmed by 4 bases and J by 5 bases, 2 bases remained unmatched. The germline gives CDR1 LGHDT, CDR2 YNNKEL (reference sequence). CDR3 DNA sequence: TGTGCCAGCAGCCGACAGGGAGATCAGCCCCAGCATTTT. This sequence encodes CASSRQGDQPQHF.

V is TRBV28 and J is TRBJ1-4; TRBD1 might be the D (5 bases). The CDR3 is 14 residues long. Germline loops: CDR1 MDHEN, CDR2 SYDVKM. Trimming removed 3 bases from V and 8 bases from J, with 13 bases in between. The CDR3 sequence: CASSLQGLVEKLFF. The CDR3 nucleotides are TGTGCCAGCAGTTTGCAGGGCTTGGTGGAAAAACTGTTTTTT.

This chain links TRBV12-3 or TRBV12-4 with TRBJ1-2; 8 bases line up with TRBD1. The CDR3 contains 13 residues. V shed 5 bases and J 8 bases; nucleotides not matched to a gene: 7. The CDR3 DNA follows: TGTGCCAGCAGTCAGGGGACAGGCGGCGGCTACACCTTC. Protein: CASSQGTGGGYTF.

The rearrangement joins TRBV6-1 to TRBJ2-7, with TRBD1 matching over 9 bases. The CDR3 totals 17 residues. The V segment lost 0 bases and the J segment 3 bases; nucleotides outside the gene matches: 9. The germline V gene has CDR1 MNHNS and CDR2 SASEGT. DNA of the CDR3: TGTGCCAGCAGTGAAGCGGGGACAGGGAGGCTCCGCTACGAGCAGTACTTC. This sequence encodes CASSEAGTGRLRYEQYF.

The chain carries TRBV19 and TRBJ2-7; 7 bases agree with TRBD2. This CDR3 is built from 18 residues. The germline gives CDR1 LNHDA, CDR2 SQIVND (reference sequence). Trimming cost V 1 base and J 3 bases; bases outside gene matches: 15. The CDR3 DNA is TGTGCCAGTAGTATAGCTGTCAGTAGCGGGTACAAGAACTACGAGCAGTACTTC. Amino acids: CASSIAVSSGYKNYEQYF.

The rearrangement links TRBV5-8 to TRBJ1-2; 10 bases fit TRBD1. Germline V gene sequence: CDR1 SGHTS, CDR2 YDEGEE. The V and J ends lost 4 bases and 5 bases, in that order; junction bases with no gene match: 5. The CDR3 runs to 14 residues. The CDR3 DNA reads TGTGCCAGCAGCCTGGGACAGGGGTGGTATGGCTACACCTTC. This codes for CASSLGQGWYGYTF.

The chain combines TRBV28 with TRBJ1-2; TRBD1 aligns across 9 bases. This CDR3 has 14 residues. V dropped 6 bases and J dropped 7; count of bases not matched to a gene: 9. The germline V gene encodes CDR1 MDHEN and CDR2 SYDVKM. As DNA, the CDR3 is TGTGCCAGCAGGACAGGGGGTACTTTAGTTGGCTACACCTTC. As protein: CASRTGGTLVGYTF.